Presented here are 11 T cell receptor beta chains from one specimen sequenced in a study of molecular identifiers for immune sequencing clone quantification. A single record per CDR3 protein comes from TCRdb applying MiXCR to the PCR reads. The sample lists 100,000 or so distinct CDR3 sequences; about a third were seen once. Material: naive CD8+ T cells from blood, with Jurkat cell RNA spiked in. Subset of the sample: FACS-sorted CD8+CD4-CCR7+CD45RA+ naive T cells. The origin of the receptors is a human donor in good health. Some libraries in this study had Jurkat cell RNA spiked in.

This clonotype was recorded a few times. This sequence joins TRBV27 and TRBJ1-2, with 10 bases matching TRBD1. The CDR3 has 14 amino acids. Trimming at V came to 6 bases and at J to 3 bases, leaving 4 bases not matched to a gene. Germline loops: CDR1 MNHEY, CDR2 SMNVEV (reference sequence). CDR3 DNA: TGTGCCAGCAGCACGACAGGGGGCGACTATGGCTACACCTTC. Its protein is CASSTTGGDYGYTF.

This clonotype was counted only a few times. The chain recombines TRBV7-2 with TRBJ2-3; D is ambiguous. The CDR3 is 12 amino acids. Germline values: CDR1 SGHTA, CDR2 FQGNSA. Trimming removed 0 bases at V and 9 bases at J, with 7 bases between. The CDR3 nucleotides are TGTGCCAGCAGCTTAGCGCTCGAAACGCAGTATTTT. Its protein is CASSLALETQYF. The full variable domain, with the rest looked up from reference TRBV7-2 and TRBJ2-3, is GAGVSQSPSNKVTEKGKDVELRCDPISGHTALYWYRQSLGQGLEFLIYFQGNSAPDKSGLPSDRFSAERTGGSVSTLTIQRTQQEDSAVYLCASSLALETQYFGPGTRLTVL.

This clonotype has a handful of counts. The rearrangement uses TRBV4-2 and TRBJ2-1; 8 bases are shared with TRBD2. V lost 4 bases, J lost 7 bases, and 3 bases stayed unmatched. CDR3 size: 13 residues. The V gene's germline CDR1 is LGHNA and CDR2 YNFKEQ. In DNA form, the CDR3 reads TGTGCCAGCAGCCCGAGCGGGAGAAATGAGCAGTTCTTC. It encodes CASSPSGRNEQFF.

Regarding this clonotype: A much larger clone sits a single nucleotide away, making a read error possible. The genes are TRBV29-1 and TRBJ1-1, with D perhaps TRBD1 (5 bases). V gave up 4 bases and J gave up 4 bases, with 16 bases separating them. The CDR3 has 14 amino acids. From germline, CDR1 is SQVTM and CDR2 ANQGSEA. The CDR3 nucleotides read TGCAGCGTTGGCCCGGGGGTAGGGGTCACTGAAGCTTTCTTT. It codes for CSVGPGVGVTEAFF.

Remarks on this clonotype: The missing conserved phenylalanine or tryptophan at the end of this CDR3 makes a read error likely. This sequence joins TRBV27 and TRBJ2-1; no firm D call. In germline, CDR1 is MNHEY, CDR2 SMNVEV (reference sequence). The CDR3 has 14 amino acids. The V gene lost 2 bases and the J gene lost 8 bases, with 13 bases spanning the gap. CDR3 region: CASSLPLDRHEQFL. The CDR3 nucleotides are TGTGCCAGCAGTTTACCCCTAGATAGGCATGAGCAGTTCCTC.

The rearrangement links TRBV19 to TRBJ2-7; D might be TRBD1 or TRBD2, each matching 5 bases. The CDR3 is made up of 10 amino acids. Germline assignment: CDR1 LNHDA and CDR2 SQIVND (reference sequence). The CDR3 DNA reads TGTGCCAGTACTCTCCATACCGGGACCGTC. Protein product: CASTLHTGTV.

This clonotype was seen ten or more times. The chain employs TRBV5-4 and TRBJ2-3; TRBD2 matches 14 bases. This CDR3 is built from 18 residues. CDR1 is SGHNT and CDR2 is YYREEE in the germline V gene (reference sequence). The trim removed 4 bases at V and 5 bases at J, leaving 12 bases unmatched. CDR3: CASSLPPGLAGVLDTQYF. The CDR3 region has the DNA TGTGCCAGCAGCCTACCCCCGGGACTAGCGGGAGTGTTAGATACGCAGTATTTT.

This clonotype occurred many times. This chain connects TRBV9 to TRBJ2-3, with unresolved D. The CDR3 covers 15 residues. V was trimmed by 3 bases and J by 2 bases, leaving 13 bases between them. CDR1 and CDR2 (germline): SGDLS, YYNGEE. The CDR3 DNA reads TGTGCCAGCAGCGGAACATCCAGAAACACAGATACGCAGTATTTT. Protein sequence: CASSGTSRNTDTQYF.

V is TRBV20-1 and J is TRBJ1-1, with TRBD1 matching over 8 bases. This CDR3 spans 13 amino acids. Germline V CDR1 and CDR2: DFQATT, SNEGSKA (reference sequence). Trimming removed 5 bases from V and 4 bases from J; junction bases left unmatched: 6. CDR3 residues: CSAEDRVGTEAFF. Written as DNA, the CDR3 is TGCAGTGCTGAGGACAGGGTCGGCACTGAAGCTTTCTTT.

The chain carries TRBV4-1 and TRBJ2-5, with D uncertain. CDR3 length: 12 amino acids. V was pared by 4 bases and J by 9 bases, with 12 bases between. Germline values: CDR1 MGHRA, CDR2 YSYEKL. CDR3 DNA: TGCGCCAGCAGCCCCCTTGCCCGGCCCCAGTACTTC. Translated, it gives CASSPLARPQYF.

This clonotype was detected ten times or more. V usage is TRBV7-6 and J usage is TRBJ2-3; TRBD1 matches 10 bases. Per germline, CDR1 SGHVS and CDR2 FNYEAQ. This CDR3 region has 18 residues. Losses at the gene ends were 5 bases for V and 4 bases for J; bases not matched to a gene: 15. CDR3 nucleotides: TGTGCCAGCAGCGCCCGAGAGAGGACAGGGGGACCCTCAGATACGCAGTATTTT. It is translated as CASSARERTGGPSDTQYF.